A single sample gave rise to the 31 T cell receptor beta chains below, sequenced in a study of cytomegalovirus exposure and HLA in healthy donors. PCR used 60 Vbeta primers and 13 Jbeta primers. Assay used: immunoSEQ multiplex PCR; TCRdb lists only in-frame clones, some missing. The sample consists of fewer than 180,000 clones, about 60% of them appearing once. Sequenced: PBMCs. The source is a woman in her sixties or seventies in good health and CMV-seropositive.

The chain recombines TRBV28 with TRBJ2-7; TRBD1 might be the D (8 bases). The CDR3 is 17 residues long. CDR1 and CDR2 from the germline V gene are MDHEN and SYDVKM. Deletions cut 5 bases from V and 0 bases from J, with 20 bases between. Here the CDR3 DNA reads TGTGCCAGCAGTCTGGGGAGGGGACAGGAAGGCTCCTACGAGCAGTACTTC. Its protein product is CASSLGRGQEGSYEQYF.

The chain employs TRBV19 and TRBJ1-2; 8 nucleotides agree with TRBD1. In germline, CDR1 is LNHDA, CDR2 SQIVND (reference sequence). Germline trimming cut 7 bases from V and 4 bases from J; bases unmatched to any gene: 11. The CDR3 extends over 15 amino acids. Here the CDR3 reads CASTPDRAGVYGYTF. The CDR3 bases are TGTGCCAGTACCCCGGACAGGGCGGGGGTCTATGGCTACACCTTC.

The V call is TRBV7-2, the J call TRBJ2-2; D uncertain. There are 14 residues in the CDR3. Germline V gene sequence: CDR1 SGHTA, CDR2 FQGNSA. The V gene lost 3 bases and the J gene lost 1 base, with 6 bases spanning the gap. The CDR3 region is CASSFGQNTGELFF. CDR3 nucleotides: TGTGCCAGCAGCTTTGGGCAGAACACCGGGGAGCTGTTTTTT.

This clone was observed a few times. The V call is TRBV7-8, the J call TRBJ2-1; D is unclear. The CDR3 contains 20 residues. The germline gives CDR1 SGHVS, CDR2 FQNEAQ. V was cut by 1 base and J by 4 bases, with 26 bases left in between. The chain's CDR3 is CASSLVRRGVALRGYNEQFF. The CDR3 DNA follows: TGTGCCAGCAGCTTAGTTCGTAGAGGAGTCGCGCTCCGAGGATACAATGAGCAGTTCTTC.

The chain carries TRBV19 and TRBJ1-4; TRBD1 matches at 7 bases. The CDR3 covers 15 residues. V lost 3 bases, J lost 4 bases, and 5 bases stayed unmatched. CDR1 is LNHDA and CDR2 is SQIVND in the germline V gene (reference sequence). CDR3 residues: CASSMRGRSNEKLFF. The CDR3 DNA reads as TGTGCCAGTAGTATGAGGGGGCGCAGTAATGAAAAACTGTTTTTT. The whole variable domain, filled in from reference TRBV19 and TRBJ1-4, reads DGGITQSPKYLFRKEGQNVTLSCEQNLNHDAMYWYRQDPGQGLRLIYYSQIVNDFQKGDIAEGYSVSREKKESFPLTVTSAQKNPTAFYLCASSMRGRSNEKLFFGSGTQLSVL.

Of note for this clone: At one boundary the junction diverges from the germline segment, which might be a read error. The chain links TRBV7-7 to TRBJ2-5, with 9 nucleotides matching TRBD1. Germline V CDR1 and CDR2: SSHAT, FNYEAQ (reference sequence). This CDR3 contains 14 residues. This chain's CDR3 is CASSATGGRETQYF. In DNA form, the CDR3 reads TGTGCTAGCAGTGCAACAGGGGGCCGGGAGACCCAGTACTTC.

This clone was observed once. The V gene is TRBV7-9, the J gene TRBJ2-3, with TRBD2 matching over 14 bases. Trimming removed 7 bases from V and 4 bases from J; junction bases left unmatched: 7. From germline, CDR1 is SEHNR and CDR2 FQNEAQ (reference sequence). This CDR3 spans 16 amino acids. The CDR3 loop is CASTLRTSGRSDTQYF. DNA of the CDR3: TGTGCCAGCACCCTAAGGACTAGCGGGAGGTCAGATACGCAGTATTTT. The full variable domain, completed using reference TRBV7-9 and TRBJ2-3, is DTGVSQNPRHKITKRGQNVTFRCDPISEHNRLYWYRQTLGQGPEFLTYFQNEAQLEKSRLLSDRFSAERPKGSFSTLEIQRTEQGDSAMYLCASTLRTSGRSDTQYFGPGTRLTVL.

This clone has only a few counts. The chain recombines TRBV5-6 with TRBJ2-7; no clear D gene. Germline V gives CDR1 SGHDT, CDR2 YYEEEE. Trimming pared 4 bases from V and 3 bases from J, leaving 11 bases between. CDR3 size: 13 residues. The CDR3 DNA reads as TGTGCCAGCAGCCCCGCGCCTAGCTACGAGCAGTACTTC. Protein: CASSPAPSYEQYF.

In regard to this clone: Compared with germline, one end of the junction differs, possibly owing to a read error. This chain links TRBV29-1 with TRBJ1-1; D uncertain. Per germline, CDR1 SQVTM and CDR2 ANQGSEA. The CDR3 totals 14 residues. This CDR3 is CSAERGALNTEAFF. DNA for the CDR3: TGCAGCGCTGAACGAGGCGCCCTGAACACTGAAGCTTTCTTT.

This chain connects TRBV19 to TRBJ2-3, with a weak D call TRBD1 (6 bases). This CDR3 has 14 amino acids. The germline V and J ends were trimmed by 3 bases and 4 bases, with 11 bases remaining between them. Germline CDR1 and CDR2: LNHDA and SQIVND (reference sequence). The CDR3 region has the DNA TGTGCCAGTAGTATGACAGGAAGGGCAGATACGCAGTATTTT. Translation: CASSMTGRADTQYF.

The chain employs TRBV20-1 and TRBJ2-1, with D perhaps TRBD1 (6 bases). This CDR3 is 11 amino acids long. Germline V gene sequence: CDR1 DFQATT, CDR2 SNEGSKA (reference sequence). Trimming took off 5 bases at V and 6 bases at J, with 8 bases between the two ends. The CDR3, as DNA: TGCAGTGCTTCACAGGGCAATGAGCAGTTCTTC. Translating gives CSASQGNEQFF.

J is TRBJ2-1 and V is TRBV7-8; weak D call: TRBD1 (6 bases). Trimming shortened V by 5 bases and J by 2 bases, and 16 bases separated the two germline ends. This CDR3 has 16 residues. The germline V gene has CDR1 SGHVS and CDR2 FQNEAQ. The CDR3 DNA sequence: TGTGCCAGCAGCCGAAGAGGAAGGACAGCCTACAATGAGCAGTTCTTC. Translation: CASSRRGRTAYNEQFF.

The chain uses TRBV28 and TRBJ1-1; no firm D call. The CDR3 is made up of 15 amino acids. Trimming took 5 bases from V and 0 from J, leaving 13 bases between them. Looked up from germline, CDR1 is MDHEN and CDR2 is SYDVKM. DNA for the CDR3: TGTGCCAGCAGTCCCCCACAGTCAATGAACACTGAAGCTTTCTTT. Translation: CASSPPQSMNTEAFF.

The chain joins TRBV9 to TRBJ2-5; no firm D call. Per the germline V gene, CDR1 is SGDLS and CDR2 is YYNGEE. Trimming left V 0 bases short and J 9 bases short, with 12 bases between. There are 13 residues in the CDR3. The CDR3 loop reads CASSVDDFAAQYF. CDR3 bases: TGTGCCAGCAGCGTAGATGACTTTGCGGCCCAGTACTTC.

This sequence joins TRBV28 and TRBJ2-5, with 7 bases fitting TRBD1. V was pared by 7 bases and J by 6 bases, with 11 bases of the junction left unmatched. CDR3 length equals 14 residues. Germline lookup yields CDR1 MDHEN and CDR2 SYDVKM. This CDR3 is CASTLNRGLKTQYF. The CDR3 DNA reads as TGTGCCAGCACCCTAAACAGGGGTTTAAAGACCCAGTACTTC.

The rearrangement joins TRBV10-3 to TRBJ2-2; tentative D call: TRBD2 (6 bases). CDR1 and CDR2 from the germline V gene are ENHRY and SYGVKD. The CDR3 runs 17 residues. V lost 7 bases, J lost 0 bases, and 18 bases lay in between. The CDR3 nucleotides read TGTGCCATCACCCCCGAGGCGGGAAATCCGAACACCGGGGAGCTGTTTTTT. Amino acid sequence: CAITPEAGNPNTGELFF.

The chain couples TRBV5-8 to TRBJ2-1; 8 bases align to TRBD1. Germline CDR1 reads SGHTS; CDR2 reads YDEGEE. V dropped 4 bases and J dropped 2; count of bases not matched to a gene: 8. The length of the CDR3 is 16 residues. CDR3 bases: TGTGCCAGCAGCACGGGACAGGTTTGGACCTACAATGAGCAGTTCTTC. This sequence encodes CASSTGQVWTYNEQFF.

This sequence joins TRBV28 and TRBJ2-3, with D hard to call. The CDR3 has 14 amino acids. Trimming stripped 1 base from V and 3 bases from J, with 8 bases between. Germline loops: CDR1 MDHEN, CDR2 SYDVKM. The CDR3 is CASSLYGGTDTQYF. The CDR3 DNA is TGTGCCAGCAGTTTATATGGCGGAACAGATACGCAGTATTTT.

This chain links TRBV29-1 with TRBJ2-1; D is possibly TRBD2 (5 bases). The germline V and J ends were trimmed by 0 bases and 7 bases, with 16 bases remaining between them. Germline V gene lookup returns CDR1 SQVTM and CDR2 ANQGSEA. The CDR3 spans 15 residues. Here the CDR3 reads CSVEDRRTPGNEQFF. The CDR3 coding sequence is TGCAGCGTTGAAGATCGGAGGACCCCCGGAAATGAGCAGTTCTTC.

Here the CDR3 reads CASSLFGTGGGELFF. Here the CDR3 DNA reads TGTGCCAGCAGCTTATTCGGGACAGGCGGCGGGGAGCTGTTTTTT. The rearrangement links TRBV7-3 to TRBJ2-2, with TRBD1 identical over 8 bases. CDR3 length equals 15 residues. The germline V gene has CDR1 SGHTA and CDR2 FQGTGA. V shed 2 bases and J 7 bases; nucleotides not matched to a gene: 6. Drawing the rest from reference TRBV7-3 and TRBJ2-2, the complete variable domain is GAGVSQTPSNKVTEKGKYVELRCDPISGHTALYWYRQSLGQGPEFLIYFQGTGAADDSGLPNDRFFAVRPEGSVSTLKIQRTERGDSAVYLCASSLFGTGGGELFFGEGSRLTVL.

This chain uses TRBV7-6 with TRBJ2-1; 13 bases are a match to TRBD2. This CDR3 region has 16 residues. V was pared by 5 bases and J by 4 bases, with 5 bases of the junction left unmatched. Looked up from germline, CDR1 is SGHVS and CDR2 is FNYEAQ. The CDR3 coding sequence is TGTGCCAGCAGCCTAGGGACTAGCGGGACGTACAATGAGCAGTTCTTC. Its protein is CASSLGTSGTYNEQFF.

This sequence joins TRBV13 and TRBJ2-7; TRBD2 agrees at 8 bases. The ends lost 0 bases at V and 3 bases at J; junction bases unmatched: 7. The CDR3 loop spans 16 amino acids. Germline-derived CDR1 and CDR2 are PRHDT and FYEKMQ (reference sequence). The CDR3 loop reads CASSLGEVGRGYEQYF. CDR3 nucleotide sequence: TGTGCCAGCAGCTTAGGCGAGGTCGGGAGGGGCTACGAGCAGTACTTC.

The genes are TRBV5-1 and TRBJ2-3; 7 bases fit TRBD1. J lost 7 bases, V lost 0 bases, and 8 bases had no gene match. Germline values: CDR1 SGHRS, CDR2 YFSETQ. The CDR3 spans 15 residues. The CDR3 protein is CASSLAMRQGNTQYF. The CDR3 DNA sequence: TGCGCCAGCAGCTTGGCCATGCGACAGGGAAATACGCAGTATTTT.

This chain connects TRBV7-3 to TRBJ2-5; tentatively, D is TRBD2 (6 bases). Germline loops: CDR1 SGHTA, CDR2 FQGTGA. The CDR3 is 13 residues long. Trimming left V 5 bases short and J 5 bases short, with 12 bases between. Here the CDR3 DNA reads TGTGCCAGCAGCGTACTAGCTGGGGAGACCCAGTACTTC. It codes for CASSVLAGETQYF. Looking up the rest from reference TRBV7-3 and TRBJ2-5 gives the full variable domain: GAGVSQTPSNKVTEKGKYVELRCDPISGHTALYWYRQSLGQGPEFLIYFQGTGAADDSGLPNDRFFAVRPEGSVSTLKIQRTERGDSAVYLCASSVLAGETQYFGPGTRLLVL.

This chain joins TRBV27 and TRBJ2-3; D ambiguous. Trimming removed 9 bases at V and 0 bases at J, with 7 bases between. Germline loops: CDR1 MNHEY, CDR2 SMNVEV (reference sequence). CDR3 length: 12 residues. The CDR3 DNA follows: TGTGCCAGTCTGGCTAGCACAGATACGCAGTATTTT. Encoded protein: CASLASTDTQYF.

CDR3: CASSGDREEEQYF. CDR3 nucleotides: TGTGCCAGCTCAGGAGACAGGGAAGAGGAGCAGTACTTC. V is TRBV18 and J is TRBJ2-7; 7 nucleotides match TRBD1. Germline loops: CDR1 KGHSH, CDR2 LQKENI. After removal of 5 bases from V and 7 bases from J, the junction contained 8 bases not matched to a gene. The CDR3 has 13 amino acids.

This clone came up once. V is TRBV9 and J is TRBJ1-3; the match to TRBD1 covers 7 bases. Germline loops: CDR1 SGDLS, CDR2 YYNGEE. V was pared by 0 bases and J by 0 bases, with 0 bases of the junction left unmatched. The CDR3 loop spans 15 amino acids. CDR3 sequence (DNA): TGTGCCAGCAGCGTAGGGACAGGCTCTGGAAACACCATATATTTT. This translates into CASSVGTGSGNTIYF.

This clone turned up a few times. The rearrangement links TRBV2 to TRBJ2-2, with 8 bases lining up with TRBD1. Germline values: CDR1 SNHLY, CDR2 FYNNEI. This CDR3 has 13 residues. After removal of 7 bases from V and 6 bases from J, the junction contained 4 bases not matched to a gene. The CDR3 bases are TGTGCCAGCACGGACAGGGAAGCCGGGGAGCTGTTTTTT. Its protein is CASTDREAGELFF.

As to this clone: The same CDR3 is also encoded by other DNA sequences in this sample. The CDR3 sequence: CASSPPGGTGNTIYF. CDR3 DNA sequence: TGTGCCAGCAGTCCCCCCGGAGGGACTGGAAACACCATATATTTT. The V gene is TRBV28, the J gene TRBJ1-3; D uncertain. The CDR3 spans 15 residues. The ends were cut back, 5 bases at V and 2 bases at J, with 13 bases in the middle. Germline-derived CDR1 and CDR2 are MDHEN and SYDVKM. The full variable domain, rest sourced from reference TRBV28 and TRBJ1-3, is DVKVTQSSRYLVKRTGEKVFLECVQDMDHENMFWYRQDPGLGLRLIYFSYDVKMKEKGDIPEGYSVSREKKERFSLILESASTNQTSMYLCASSPPGGTGNTIYFGEGSWLTVV.

The J gene is TRBJ2-1, the V gene TRBV6-5, with 11 bases identical to TRBD2. Trimming cost V 5 bases and J 3 bases; bases outside gene matches: 3. This CDR3 comprises 15 residues. From germline, CDR1 is MNHEY and CDR2 SVGAGI. The chain's CDR3 is CASSVGTSGYNEQFF. The CDR3, as DNA: TGTGCCAGCAGTGTGGGGACTAGCGGCTACAATGAGCAGTTCTTC.

In DNA form, the CDR3 reads TGTGCCAGCAGTTACGAGGGGGCGGAAGGGACTGAAGCTTTCTTT. Translated, it gives CASSYEGAEGTEAFF. The J gene is TRBJ1-1, the V gene TRBV6-6, with 7 nucleotides matching TRBD1. J was trimmed by 5 bases and V by 2 bases; bases with no gene match: 8. This CDR3 comprises 15 residues. Germline V gives CDR1 MNHNY, CDR2 SVGAGI (reference sequence).